The rows below give T cell receptor beta chains drawn from one sample of a study of PD-1 blockade in classical Hodgkin lymphoma. Assay used: immunoSEQ multiplex PCR; TCRdb lists only in-frame clones, some missing. The top ten clones hold 20% to 25% of a sample with 12,000 or so clones, approximately 90% of them seen once. Sequences were derived from peripheral blood mononuclear cells (PBMCs), sampled at baseline. These receptor sequences come from a human donor with classical Hodgkin lymphoma. CDR3s include the opening cysteine and the closing phenylalanine or tryptophan. D genes are given only for firm matches. Rows give clone size only sometimes, using once, few, many, or a class for an expanded clone.

j_call: TRBJ1-2; clone_size: -; d_call: -; v_call: TRBV30; cdr3_nt: TGTGCCTGGAGTGTACTGTGGGGCTACACCTTC; cdr3_aa: CAWSVLWGYTF
j_call: TRBJ2-7; clone_size: -; d_call: TRBD1; v_call: TRBV7-2; cdr3_nt: TGTGCCAGCAGCTTAGATCGTAGACAGGGGGCATACGAGCAGTACTTC; cdr3_aa: CASSLDRRQGAYEQYF
j_call: TRBJ1-5; clone_size: -; d_call: -; v_call: TRBV2; cdr3_nt: TGTGCCAGCAGTGAGAGTGGTCAGCCCCAGCATTTT; cdr3_aa: CASSESGQPQHF
j_call: TRBJ1-2; clone_size: -; d_call: -; v_call: TRBV18; cdr3_nt: TGTGCCAGCTCAAGAAATGGCAGGGAGGTTGGCTACACCTTC; cdr3_aa: CASSRNGREVGYTF
j_call: TRBJ2-5; clone_size: -; d_call: -; v_call: TRBV7-2; cdr3_nt: TGTGCCAGCAGCCTGTTAGTAGGGACGGGAGAGACCCAGTACTTC; cdr3_aa: CASSLLVGTGETQYF
j_call: TRBJ2-7; clone_size: -; d_call: TRBD1; v_call: TRBV27; cdr3_nt: TGTGCCAGCAGTTATGGGCCGGGACAGGGCGCCCCAGAGCAGTACTTC; cdr3_aa: CASSYGPGQGAPEQYF
j_call: TRBJ2-7; clone_size: -; d_call: -; v_call: TRBV5-8; cdr3_nt: TGTGCCAGCAGCTTGACAAGCTACGAGCAGTACTTC; cdr3_aa: CASSLTSYEQYF
j_call: TRBJ2-7; clone_size: -; d_call: TRBD1; v_call: TRBV5-1; cdr3_nt: TGCGCCAGCCGCCTGGACAGGGGGCCCAACGAGCAGTACTTC; cdr3_aa: CASRLDRGPNEQYF
j_call: TRBJ1-1; clone_size: -; d_call: TRBD1; v_call: TRBV19; cdr3_nt: TGTGCCAGTTCCGGGACAGGGCATACTGAAGCTTTCTTT; cdr3_aa: CASSGTGHTEAFF
j_call: TRBJ2-5; clone_size: -; d_call: -; v_call: TRBV10-3; cdr3_nt: TGTGCCATCAGCGACAGTGGGGAGACCCAGTACTTC; cdr3_aa: CAISDSGETQYF
j_call: TRBJ2-3; clone_size: -; d_call: TRBD2; v_call: TRBV5-1; cdr3_nt: TGCGCCAGCAGGGGACTAGCGGGAACAGATACGCAGTATTTT; cdr3_aa: CASRGLAGTDTQYF
j_call: TRBJ1-1; clone_size: -; d_call: -; v_call: TRBV30; cdr3_nt: TGTGCCTGGAGTGTAAAGGCGGCTACAGGGCTCACTGAAGCTTTCTTT; cdr3_aa: CAWSVKAATGLTEAFF
j_call: TRBJ2-7; clone_size: -; d_call: TRBD1; v_call: TRBV27; cdr3_nt: TGTGCCAGCAGTTTATCACATTCAGGGGGCTCCTACGAGCAGTACTTC; cdr3_aa: CASSLSHSGGSYEQYF
j_call: TRBJ2-1; clone_size: -; d_call: -; v_call: TRBV6-1; cdr3_nt: TGTGCCAGCAGTGAAGACGGCAATGAGCAGTTCTTC; cdr3_aa: CASSEDGNEQFF
j_call: TRBJ2-3; clone_size: -; d_call: -; v_call: TRBV6-1; cdr3_nt: TGTGCCAGCAGCCTGGATAGAAGCACAGATACGCAGTATTTT; cdr3_aa: CASSLDRSTDTQYF
j_call: TRBJ1-2; clone_size: once; d_call: -; v_call: TRBV10-3; cdr3_nt: TGTGCCTATTCCGAGATCGGGGGGGGAGAAATTATAGAAGGCTACACCTTC; cdr3_aa: CAYSEIGGGEIIEGYTF
j_call: TRBJ2-7; clone_size: -; d_call: TRBD1; v_call: TRBV7-9; cdr3_nt: TGTGCCAGTCACGAACGACAGGGATCAACCTACGAGCAGTACTTC; cdr3_aa: CASHERQGSTYEQYF
j_call: TRBJ2-1; clone_size: -; d_call: TRBD2; v_call: TRBV28; cdr3_nt: TGTGCCAGCAGTTCTGGGGCTAGCGGGAGTGATGAGCAGTTCTTC; cdr3_aa: CASSSGASGSDEQFF
j_call: TRBJ2-7; clone_size: -; d_call: -; v_call: TRBV11-2; cdr3_nt: TGTGCCAGCAGCTTAGGGGTAGCCGCCATGTACGAGCAGTACTTC; cdr3_aa: CASSLGVAAMYEQYF
j_call: TRBJ2-2; clone_size: -; d_call: TRBD2; v_call: TRBV6-4; cdr3_nt: TGTGCCAGCAGTGGAGCGGGGGGAGGCACCGGGGAGCTGTTTTTT; cdr3_aa: CASSGAGGGTGELFF
j_call: TRBJ1-3; clone_size: -; d_call: -; v_call: TRBV14; cdr3_nt: TGTGCCAGCAGCCAAGATCGCGGCAGCTCTGGAAACACCATATATTTT; cdr3_aa: CASSQDRGSSGNTIYF
j_call: TRBJ2-2; clone_size: once; d_call: -; v_call: TRBV5-1; cdr3_nt: TGCGCCAGCACCCGGGGGTCAGGGGCGGACACCGGGGAGCTGTTTTTT; cdr3_aa: CASTRGSGADTGELFF
j_call: TRBJ2-7; clone_size: -; d_call: TRBD1; v_call: TRBV10-3; cdr3_nt: TGTGCCATCAGGGACAGGGGGCGCGGGGACGAGCAGTACTTC; cdr3_aa: CAIRDRGRGDEQYF
j_call: TRBJ2-7; clone_size: -; d_call: -; v_call: TRBV6-4; cdr3_nt: TGTGCCAGCATCAGGGACTCCTACGAGCAGTACTTC; cdr3_aa: CASIRDSYEQYF
j_call: TRBJ1-3; clone_size: -; d_call: -; v_call: TRBV6-1; cdr3_nt: TGTGCCAGCAGTATACGGGTAGCGGGAAACACCATATATTTT; cdr3_aa: CASSIRVAGNTIYF
j_call: TRBJ1-4; clone_size: -; d_call: -; v_call: TRBV28; cdr3_nt: TGTGCCAGCAGTTCGACTAATGAAAAACTGTTTTTT; cdr3_aa: CASSSTNEKLFF
j_call: TRBJ2-7; clone_size: -; d_call: -; v_call: TRBV6-1; cdr3_nt: TGTGCCAGCAGTGTAGGGGGGAAGGACTACGAGCAGTACTTC; cdr3_aa: CASSVGGKDYEQYF
j_call: TRBJ2-1; clone_size: once; d_call: TRBD1; v_call: TRBV12-5; cdr3_nt: TGTGCTAGTGGGACCCCGGGACAGGGGGTCAATGAGCAGTTCTTC; cdr3_aa: CASGTPGQGVNEQFF
j_call: TRBJ2-5; clone_size: -; d_call: TRBD2; v_call: TRBV2; cdr3_nt: TGTGCCAGCAGTGAAGGCGGGGGAGAGACCCAGTACTTC; cdr3_aa: CASSEGGGETQYF
j_call: TRBJ2-7; clone_size: -; d_call: -; v_call: TRBV2; cdr3_nt: TGTGCCAGCAGTGAACTGCTAACGGGCCCCTACGAGCAGTACTTC; cdr3_aa: CASSELLTGPYEQYF
j_call: TRBJ1-6; clone_size: once; d_call: -; v_call: TRBV5-5; cdr3_nt: TGTGCCAGCAGCCTAGGGGGGATAAATAATTCACCCCTCCACTTT; cdr3_aa: CASSLGGINNSPLHF
j_call: TRBJ2-7; clone_size: -; d_call: TRBD2; v_call: TRBV15; cdr3_nt: TGTGCCACCAGCAGGGCAGCGGGGCACGAGCAGTACTTC; cdr3_aa: CATSRAAGHEQYF
j_call: TRBJ2-3; clone_size: once; d_call: TRBD2; v_call: TRBV7-9; cdr3_nt: TGTGCCAGCAGTCGCACCTCTTACGGACTAGAAACCACAGATACGCAGTATTTT; cdr3_aa: CASSRTSYGLETTDTQYF
j_call: TRBJ2-7; clone_size: -; d_call: -; v_call: TRBV6-5; cdr3_nt: TGTGCCAGCAGTTACAGTCGGGACAATTGGGGCGAGCAGTACTTC; cdr3_aa: CASSYSRDNWGEQYF
j_call: TRBJ2-3; clone_size: few; d_call: -; v_call: TRBV7-9; cdr3_nt: TGTGCCAGCAGCTTAGCGGAACAGGGAGGAGATACGCAGTATTTT; cdr3_aa: CASSLAEQGGDTQYF
j_call: TRBJ2-1; clone_size: -; d_call: -; v_call: TRBV2; cdr3_nt: TGTGCCAGCAGTGATTCGCAAGGGGATGAGCAGTTCTTC; cdr3_aa: CASSDSQGDEQFF
j_call: TRBJ1-5; clone_size: once; d_call: TRBD1; v_call: TRBV6-1; cdr3_nt: TGTGCCAGCAGTGAAATCTCGGACAGGGAGGTAAGCAATCAGCCCCAGCATTTT; cdr3_aa: CASSEISDREVSNQPQHF
j_call: TRBJ1-2; clone_size: -; d_call: -; v_call: TRBV5-1; cdr3_nt: TGCGCCAGCAGCCCTGAACTATTTGACTATGGCTACACCTTC; cdr3_aa: CASSPELFDYGYTF
j_call: TRBJ2-1; clone_size: -; d_call: -; v_call: TRBV11-2; cdr3_nt: TGTGCCAGCAGCTTAGAGGGGGGCAGCGTGAGCTCCTACAATGAGCAGTTCTTC; cdr3_aa: CASSLEGGSVSSYNEQFF
j_call: TRBJ2-7; clone_size: -; d_call: -; v_call: TRBV2; cdr3_nt: TGTGCCAGCAGTGAAGCAGGGAGTCACACCTACGAGCAGTACTTC; cdr3_aa: CASSEAGSHTYEQYF
j_call: TRBJ2-7; clone_size: once; d_call: -; v_call: TRBV2; cdr3_nt: TGTGCCAGCAGTGAAAACAGGATGAACTACGAGCAGTACTTC; cdr3_aa: CASSENRMNYEQYF
j_call: TRBJ2-7; clone_size: -; d_call: -; v_call: TRBV9; cdr3_nt: TGTGCCAGCAGCGTAGCGCTGGGGCGGAACAACGAGCAGTACTTC; cdr3_aa: CASSVALGRNNEQYF
j_call: TRBJ2-3; clone_size: -; d_call: -; v_call: TRBV14; cdr3_nt: TGTGCCAGCAGCCAAGGTATGAGAACGCAGTATTTT; cdr3_aa: CASSQGMRTQYF
j_call: TRBJ1-5; clone_size: -; d_call: TRBD1; v_call: TRBV27; cdr3_nt: TGTGCCAGCAGTGACAGGGCTCAGCCCCAGCATTTT; cdr3_aa: CASSDRAQPQHF
j_call: TRBJ2-1; clone_size: -; d_call: TRBD1; v_call: TRBV6-1; cdr3_nt: TGTGCCAGCAGTGAAGAGGACAGGCTGAGCTCCTACAATGAGCAGTTCTTC; cdr3_aa: CASSEEDRLSSYNEQFF
j_call: TRBJ1-2; clone_size: -; d_call: TRBD1; v_call: TRBV2; cdr3_nt: TGTGCCAGCAGAACGCAGGGGGACTATGGCTACACCTTC; cdr3_aa: CASRTQGDYGYTF
j_call: TRBJ1-5; clone_size: -; d_call: -; v_call: TRBV2; cdr3_nt: TGTGCCAGCAGTGATCGGGGGGTTAGCAATCAGCCCCAGCATTTT; cdr3_aa: CASSDRGVSNQPQHF
j_call: TRBJ2-7; clone_size: -; d_call: -; v_call: TRBV5-6; cdr3_nt: TGTGCCAGCAGCTCGGGGTCAAACCTCTACGAGCAGTACTTC; cdr3_aa: CASSSGSNLYEQYF
j_call: TRBJ2-7; clone_size: once; d_call: -; v_call: TRBV13; cdr3_nt: TGTGCCAGCAGCTTGGGGGTGGCACCTTACGAGCAGTACTTC; cdr3_aa: CASSLGVAPYEQYF
j_call: TRBJ1-5; clone_size: -; d_call: -; v_call: TRBV5-5; cdr3_nt: TGTGCCAGCAGCACGGGACCGGGAGACAATCAGCCCCAGCATTTT; cdr3_aa: CASSTGPGDNQPQHF
j_call: TRBJ2-5; clone_size: -; d_call: -; v_call: TRBV4-1; cdr3_nt: TGCGCCAGCAGCCCCCGACTACTCCAAGAGACCCAGTACTTC; cdr3_aa: CASSPRLLQETQYF
j_call: TRBJ1-6; clone_size: -; d_call: -; v_call: TRBV6-5; cdr3_nt: TGTGCCAGCAGTCGGGGGGCGAGTTCACCCCTCCACTTT; cdr3_aa: CASSRGASSPLHF